This TCR beta chain was obtained from a study of control samples from healthy donors and cancer patients. This clone was seen once. Repertoires were generated with immunoSEQ multiplex PCR, while TCRdb's copy carries only in-frame clones and drops some. In the table there are about 120,000 clones, approximately 92% of which are singletons. V gave up 2 bases and J gave up 6 bases; unmatched junction bases: 4. CDR1 LGHDT and CDR2 YNNKEL come from the germline V gene (reference sequence). The CDR3 is made up of 13 amino acids. This TCR was recovered from a woman in her forties or fifties with colorectal cancer. The sequenced sample consisted of PBMCs. This chain joins TRBV3-1 (or the pseudogene TRBV3-2) and TRBJ2-7; 7 nucleotides align to TRBD1. The CDR3: CASSQWAGGEQYF. The CDR3 DNA reads as TGTGCCAGCAGCCAATGGGCAGGGGGCGAGCAGTACTTC.